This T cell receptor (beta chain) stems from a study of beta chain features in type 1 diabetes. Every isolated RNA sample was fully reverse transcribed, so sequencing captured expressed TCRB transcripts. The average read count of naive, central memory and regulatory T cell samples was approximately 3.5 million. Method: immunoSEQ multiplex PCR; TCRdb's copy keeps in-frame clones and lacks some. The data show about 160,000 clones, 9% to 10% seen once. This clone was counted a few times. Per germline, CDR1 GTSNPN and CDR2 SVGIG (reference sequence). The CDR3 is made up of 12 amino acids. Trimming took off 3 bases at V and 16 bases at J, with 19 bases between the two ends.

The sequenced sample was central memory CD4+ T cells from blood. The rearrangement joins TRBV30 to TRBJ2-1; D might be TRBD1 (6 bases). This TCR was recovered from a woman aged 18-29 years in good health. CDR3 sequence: CAWRSLQGPVFF. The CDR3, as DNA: TGTGCCTGGAGGTCATTACAGGGCCCTGTTTTCTTC.